This TCR beta chain was profiled in a study of blood T cell repertoires in COVID-19. The CDR3 spans 17 residues. The V gene's germline CDR1 is MDHEN and CDR2 SYDVKM. V was shortened by 1 base and J by 4 bases, with 19 bases between the two germline ends. Produced via immunoSEQ multiplex PCR; TCRdb's table is partial and in-frame only. The table shows over 200,000 clones, with more than 85% occurring only once. The sequenced sample was peripheral blood. This clonotype was obtained from a man aged 60 to 69 with COVID-19, enrolled during active disease. The chain is built from TRBV28 and TRBJ1-2, with D unresolved. The CDR3 DNA reads TGTGCCAGCAGTTTATCAATTCCTGGATCCTCTAGCTATGGCTACACCTTC. Its translation: CASSLSIPGSSSYGYTF.